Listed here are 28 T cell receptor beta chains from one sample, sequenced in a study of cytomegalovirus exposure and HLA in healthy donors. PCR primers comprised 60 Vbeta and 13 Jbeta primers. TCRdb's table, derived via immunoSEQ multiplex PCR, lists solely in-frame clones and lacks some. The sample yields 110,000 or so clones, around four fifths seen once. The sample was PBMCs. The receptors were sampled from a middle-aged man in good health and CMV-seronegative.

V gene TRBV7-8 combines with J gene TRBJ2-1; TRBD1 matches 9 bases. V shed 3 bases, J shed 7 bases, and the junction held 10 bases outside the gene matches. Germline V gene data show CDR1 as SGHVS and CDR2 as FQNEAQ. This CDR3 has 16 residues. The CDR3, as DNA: TGTGCCAGCAGCTTGCACCCGGGACAGGGAGGGAATGAGCAGTTCTTC. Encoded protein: CASSLHPGQGGNEQFF.

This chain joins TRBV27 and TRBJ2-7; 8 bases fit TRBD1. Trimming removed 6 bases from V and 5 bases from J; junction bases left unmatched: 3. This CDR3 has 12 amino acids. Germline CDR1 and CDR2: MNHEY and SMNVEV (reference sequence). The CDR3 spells CASRGTGNEQYF. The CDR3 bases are TGTGCCAGCAGAGGGACAGGCAACGAGCAGTACTTC.

The CDR3 reads CASSFSGQPQHF. The CDR3 DNA reads TGTGCCAGCAGCTTCTCCGGTCAGCCCCAGCATTTT. The rearrangement uses TRBV27 and TRBJ1-5; D is undetermined. In germline, CDR1 is MNHEY, CDR2 SMNVEV (reference sequence). Trimming left V 6 bases short and J 6 bases short, with 9 bases between. This CDR3 is built from 12 residues.

The CDR3 is CASSEVAGLRNQPQHF. The CDR3 DNA sequence: TGTGCCAGCAGTGAAGTTGCAGGGCTGAGGAATCAGCCCCAGCATTTT. V usage is TRBV2 and J usage is TRBJ1-5; possible D gene TRBD1, 5 bases. V was trimmed by 1 base and J by 4 bases, leaving 14 bases between them. Germline V gene sequence: CDR1 SNHLY, CDR2 FYNNEI. The length of the CDR3 is 16 residues. Full variable domain (missing parts from reference TRBV2 and TRBJ1-5): EPEVTQTPSHQVTQMGQEVILRCVPISNHLYFYWYRQILGQKVEFLVSFYNNEISEKSEIFDDQFSVERPDGSNFTLKIRSTKLEDSAMYFCASSEVAGLRNQPQHFGDGTRLSIL.

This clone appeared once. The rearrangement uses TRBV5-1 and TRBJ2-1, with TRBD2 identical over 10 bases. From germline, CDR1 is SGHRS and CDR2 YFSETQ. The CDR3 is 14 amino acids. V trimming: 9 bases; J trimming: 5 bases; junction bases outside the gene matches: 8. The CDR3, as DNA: TGCGCCACCCGGACTAGCGGAGGTAACAATGAGCAGTTCTTC. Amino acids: CATRTSGGNNEQFF.

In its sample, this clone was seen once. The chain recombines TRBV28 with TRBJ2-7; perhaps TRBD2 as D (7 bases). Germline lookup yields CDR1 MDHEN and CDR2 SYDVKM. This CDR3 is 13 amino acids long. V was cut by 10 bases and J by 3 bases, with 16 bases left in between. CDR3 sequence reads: CATYPGGHYEQYF. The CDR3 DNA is TGTGCCACCTATCCGGGGGGCCACTACGAGCAGTACTTC.

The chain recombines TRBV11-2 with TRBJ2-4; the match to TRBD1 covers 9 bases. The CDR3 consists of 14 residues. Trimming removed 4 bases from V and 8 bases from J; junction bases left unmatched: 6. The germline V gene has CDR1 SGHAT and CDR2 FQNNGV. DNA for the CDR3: TGTGCCAGCAGCTCCCGACAGGGGGACGACATTCAGTACTTC. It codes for CASSSRQGDDIQYF. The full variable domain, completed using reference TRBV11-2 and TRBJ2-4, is EAGVAQSPRYKIIEKRQSVAFWCNPISGHATLYWYQQILGQGPKLLIQFQNNGVVDDSQLPKDRFSAERLKGVDSTLKIQPAKLEDSAVYLCASSSRQGDDIQYFGAGTRLSVL.

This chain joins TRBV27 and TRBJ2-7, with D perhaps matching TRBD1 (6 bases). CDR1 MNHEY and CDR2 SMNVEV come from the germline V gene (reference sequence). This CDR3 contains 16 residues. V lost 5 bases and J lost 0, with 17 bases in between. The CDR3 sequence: CASSLQGRLSSYEQYF. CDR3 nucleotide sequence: TGTGCCAGCAGTCTTCAGGGGCGCTTAAGCTCCTACGAGCAGTACTTC.

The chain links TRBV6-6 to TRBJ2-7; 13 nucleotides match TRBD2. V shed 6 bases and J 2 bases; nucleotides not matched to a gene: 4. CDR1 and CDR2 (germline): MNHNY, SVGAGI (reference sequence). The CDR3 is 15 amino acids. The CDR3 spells CASSPGTSGTYEQYF. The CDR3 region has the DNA TGTGCCAGCAGCCCCGGGACTAGCGGGACCTACGAGCAGTACTTC.

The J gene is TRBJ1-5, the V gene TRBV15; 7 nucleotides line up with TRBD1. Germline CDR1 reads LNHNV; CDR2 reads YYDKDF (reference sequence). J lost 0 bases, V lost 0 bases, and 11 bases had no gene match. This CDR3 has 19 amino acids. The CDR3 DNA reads TGTGCCACCAGCAGAGAGGGCACAGGGGCTAGGTATAGCAATCAGCCCCAGCATTTT. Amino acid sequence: CATSREGTGARYSNQPQHF.

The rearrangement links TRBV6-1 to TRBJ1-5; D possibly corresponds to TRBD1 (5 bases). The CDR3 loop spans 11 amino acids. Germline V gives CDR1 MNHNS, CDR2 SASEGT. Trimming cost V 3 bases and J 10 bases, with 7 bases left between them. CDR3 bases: TGTGCCAGCAGTGAGAGGACACCCCAGCATTTT. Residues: CASSERTPQHF.

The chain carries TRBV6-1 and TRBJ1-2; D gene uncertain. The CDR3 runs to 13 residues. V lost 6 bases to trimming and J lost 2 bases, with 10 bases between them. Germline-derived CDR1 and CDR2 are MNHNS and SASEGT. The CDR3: CASRATENYGYTF. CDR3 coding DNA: TGTGCCAGCAGAGCCACTGAGAACTATGGCTACACCTTC.

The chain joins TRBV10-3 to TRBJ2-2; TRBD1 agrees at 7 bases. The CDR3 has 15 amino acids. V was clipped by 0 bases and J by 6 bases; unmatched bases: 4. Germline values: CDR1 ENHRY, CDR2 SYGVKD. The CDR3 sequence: CAISESGTGAGELFF. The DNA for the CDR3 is TGTGCCATCAGTGAGTCGGGAACAGGGGCCGGGGAGCTGTTTTTT.

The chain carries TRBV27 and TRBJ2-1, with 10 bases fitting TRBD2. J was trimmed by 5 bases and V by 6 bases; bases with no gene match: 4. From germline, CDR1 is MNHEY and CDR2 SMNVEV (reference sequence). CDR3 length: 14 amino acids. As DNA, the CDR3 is TGTGCCAGCAGGCTAGCGGGGGAAAACAATGAGCAGTTCTTC. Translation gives CASRLAGENNEQFF.

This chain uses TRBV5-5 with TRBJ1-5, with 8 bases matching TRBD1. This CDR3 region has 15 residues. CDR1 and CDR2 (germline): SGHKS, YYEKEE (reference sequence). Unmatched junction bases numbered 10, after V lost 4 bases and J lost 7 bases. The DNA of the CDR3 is TGTGCCAGCAGCCCGGTCCCAGGGGGCGGGCAGCCCCAGCATTTT. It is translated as CASSPVPGGGQPQHF.

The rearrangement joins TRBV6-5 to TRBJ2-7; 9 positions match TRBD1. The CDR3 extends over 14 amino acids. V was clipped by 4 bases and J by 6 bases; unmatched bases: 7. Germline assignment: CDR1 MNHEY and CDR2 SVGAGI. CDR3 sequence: CASSLQGAPFEQYF. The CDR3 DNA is TGTGCCAGCAGTTTACAGGGGGCCCCCTTCGAGCAGTACTTC.

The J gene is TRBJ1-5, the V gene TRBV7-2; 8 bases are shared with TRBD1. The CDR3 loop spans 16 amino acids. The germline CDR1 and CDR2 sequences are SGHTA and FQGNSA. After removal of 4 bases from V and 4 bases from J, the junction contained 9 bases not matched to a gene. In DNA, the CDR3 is TGTGCCAGCAGCTCCAGGACAGGGCAGGCTAATCAGCCCCAGCATTTT. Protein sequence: CASSSRTGQANQPQHF. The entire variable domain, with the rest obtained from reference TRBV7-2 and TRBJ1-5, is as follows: GAGVSQSPSNKVTEKGKDVELRCDPISGHTALYWYRQSLGQGLEFLIYFQGNSAPDKSGLPSDRFSAERTGGSVSTLTIQRTQQEDSAVYLCASSSRTGQANQPQHFGDGTRLSIL.

DNA for the CDR3: TGTGCCAGCAGCGGTTCCTCGGCCGGGGAGCTGTTTTTT. Translating it yields CASSGSSAGELFF. The gene calls are TRBV7-9 and TRBJ2-2; D unclear. The germline V gene encodes CDR1 SEHNR and CDR2 FQNEAQ (reference sequence). V was pared by 5 bases and J by 6 bases, with 10 bases between. CDR3 length equals 13 residues.

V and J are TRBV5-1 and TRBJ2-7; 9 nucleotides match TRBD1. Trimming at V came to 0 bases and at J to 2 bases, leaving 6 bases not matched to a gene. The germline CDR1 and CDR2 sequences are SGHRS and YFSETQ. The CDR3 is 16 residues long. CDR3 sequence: CASSLESGTGTYEQYF. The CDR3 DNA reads TGCGCCAGCAGCTTGGAATCCGGGACAGGGACCTACGAGCAGTACTTC.

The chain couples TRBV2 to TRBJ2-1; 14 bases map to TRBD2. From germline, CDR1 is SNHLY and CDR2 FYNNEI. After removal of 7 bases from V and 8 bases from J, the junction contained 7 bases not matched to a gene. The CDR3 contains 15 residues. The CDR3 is CASKGTSGSRDEQFF. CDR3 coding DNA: TGTGCCAGCAAGGGGACTAGCGGGAGTAGGGATGAGCAGTTCTTC.

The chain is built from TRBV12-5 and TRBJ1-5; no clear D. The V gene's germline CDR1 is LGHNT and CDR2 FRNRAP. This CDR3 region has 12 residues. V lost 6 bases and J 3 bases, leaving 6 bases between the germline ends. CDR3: CASGVFNQPQHF. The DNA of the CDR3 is TGTGCTAGTGGCGTGTTCAATCAGCCCCAGCATTTT. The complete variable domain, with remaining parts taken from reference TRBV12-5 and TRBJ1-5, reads DARVTQTPRHKVTEMGQEVTMRCQPILGHNTVFWYRQTMMQGLELLAYFRNRAPLDDSGMPKDRFSAEMPDATLATLKIQPSEPRDSAVYFCASGVFNQPQHFGDGTRLSIL.

CDR3 protein: CASSPTLSGRALYFQYF. DNA for the CDR3: TGTGCCAGCAGCCCGACCCTAAGCGGGAGGGCCTTGTATTTTCAGTACTTC. This chain connects TRBV7-8 to TRBJ2-4; 10 bases map to TRBD2. This CDR3 region has 17 residues. The J segment lost 11 bases and the V segment lost 5 bases, leaving 18 bases of the junction unmatched. The germline gives CDR1 SGHVS, CDR2 FQNEAQ.

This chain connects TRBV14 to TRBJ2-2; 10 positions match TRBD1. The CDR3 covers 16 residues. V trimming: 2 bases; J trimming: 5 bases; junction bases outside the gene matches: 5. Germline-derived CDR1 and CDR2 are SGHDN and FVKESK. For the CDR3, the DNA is TGTGCCAGCAGCCAAAGGGACAGGGGCTTAACCGGGGAGCTGTTTTTT. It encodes CASSQRDRGLTGELFF.

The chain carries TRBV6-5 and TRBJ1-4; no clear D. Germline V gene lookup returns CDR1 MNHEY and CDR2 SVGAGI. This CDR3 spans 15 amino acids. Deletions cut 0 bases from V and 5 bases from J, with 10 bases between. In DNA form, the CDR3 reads TGTGCCAGCAGTTACTCTCCTGGGCTAAATGAAAAACTGTTTTTT. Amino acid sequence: CASSYSPGLNEKLFF.

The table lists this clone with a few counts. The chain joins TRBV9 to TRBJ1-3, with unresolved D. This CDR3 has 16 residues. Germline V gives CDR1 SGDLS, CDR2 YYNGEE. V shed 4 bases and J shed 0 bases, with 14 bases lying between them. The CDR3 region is CASSQASSFSGNTIYF. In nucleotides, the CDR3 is TGTGCCAGCAGCCAGGCCTCCTCGTTCTCTGGAAACACCATATATTTT.

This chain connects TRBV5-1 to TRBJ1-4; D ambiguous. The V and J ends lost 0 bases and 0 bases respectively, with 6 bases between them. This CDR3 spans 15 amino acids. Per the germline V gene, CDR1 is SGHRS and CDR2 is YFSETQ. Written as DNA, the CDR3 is TGCGCCAGCAGCTTGGTCGCTACAACTAATGAAAAACTGTTTTTT. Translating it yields CASSLVATTNEKLFF.

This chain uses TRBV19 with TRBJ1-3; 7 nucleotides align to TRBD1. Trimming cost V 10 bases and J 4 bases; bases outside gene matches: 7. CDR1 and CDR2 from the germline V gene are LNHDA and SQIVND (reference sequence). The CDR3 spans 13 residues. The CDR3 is CATQQGHGNTIYF. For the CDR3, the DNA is TGTGCCACCCAACAGGGGCACGGAAACACCATATATTTT.

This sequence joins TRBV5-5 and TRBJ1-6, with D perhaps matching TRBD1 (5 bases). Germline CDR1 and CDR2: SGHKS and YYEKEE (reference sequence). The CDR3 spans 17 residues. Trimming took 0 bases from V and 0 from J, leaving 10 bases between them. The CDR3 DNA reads TGTGCCAGCAGCTTGGCTGGGGCTAGCTCCTATAATTCACCCCTCCACTTT. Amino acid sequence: CASSLAGASSYNSPLHF.